The 21 T cell receptor beta chains below come from one sample, sequenced in a study of T cell repertoires in cytomegalovirus infection. No antigens are known for them. MiXCR, run by TCRdb on the reads, gives a single entry per CDR3 protein. Altogether 750,000 to 900,000 distinct CDR3 sequences are present, about 29% being singletons, with the ten largest covering 13%. Sequencing was performed on cultured CD8+ T cells from PBMCs, taken from culture after CMV antigen stimulation. These receptor sequences come from a human donor in good health (CMV status not recorded). Some clones in this sample may be carry-over from other donors' samples.

The rearrangement links TRBV2 to TRBJ1-1; no definite D call. The CDR3 totals 11 residues. Germline V CDR1 and CDR2: SNHLY, FYNNEI. V was shortened by 8 bases and J by 8 bases, with 12 bases between the two germline ends. CDR3 region: CASGFGLEAFF. DNA of the CDR3: TGTGCCAGCGGATTTGGGTTGGAAGCTTTCTTT.

This clonotype appeared a few times. Sequence at one end of the junction differs from germline and may be a read error. V usage is TRBV4-3 and J usage is TRBJ1-2, with D maybe TRBD1 (6 bases). The germline CDR1 and CDR2 sequences are LGHNA and YSLEER. This CDR3 has 18 amino acids. This chain's CDR3 is CASSQDRGLTGANDGYTF. CDR3 DNA: TGCGCCAGCAGCCAAGATAGGGGGTTGACGGGGGCTAACGATGGCTACACCTTC.

This clonotype was detected a few times. The chain carries TRBV7-9 and TRBJ2-3; D uncertain. The CDR3 spans 14 residues. Germline-derived CDR1 and CDR2 are SEHNR and FQNEAQ (reference sequence). Deletions cut 2 bases from V and 2 bases from J, with 8 bases between. The CDR3 loop reads CASSLTRPTDTQYF. As DNA, the CDR3 is TGTGCCAGCAGCTTAACTCGACCCACAGATACGCAGTATTTT.

This clonotype was detected only a few times. The genes are TRBV10-2 and TRBJ2-3; 11 bases fit TRBD2. From germline, CDR1 is WSHSY and CDR2 SAAADI. Trimming at V came to 3 bases and at J to 2 bases, leaving 4 bases not matched to a gene. The CDR3 totals 16 residues. The CDR3 sequence is CASSETSGGYTDTQYF. The CDR3 DNA reads TGCGCCAGCAGTGAAACTAGCGGGGGATACACAGATACGCAGTATTTT.

The V call is TRBV15, the J call TRBJ2-5; 8 nucleotides agree with TRBD2. Trimming took 0 bases from V and 5 from J; bases not matched to a gene: 5. This CDR3 comprises 15 residues. The germline gives CDR1 LNHNV, CDR2 YYDKDF (reference sequence). The CDR3, as DNA: TGTGCCACCAGCAGAGAGGGACTAGAGTGGGAGACCCAGTACTTC. Its protein product is CATSREGLEWETQYF. Full variable domain (missing parts from reference TRBV15 and TRBJ2-5): DAMVIQNPRYQVTQFGKPVTLSCSQTLNHNVMYWYQQKSSQAPKLLFHYYDKDFNNEADTPDNFQSRRPNTSFCFLDIRSPGLGDTAMYLCATSREGLEWETQYFGPGTRLLVL.

This clonotype was seen a handful of times. The genes are TRBV12-3 or TRBV12-4 and TRBJ1-2, with D unresolved. The CDR3 has 8 amino acids. Trimming shortened V by 7 bases and J by 14 bases, and 8 bases separated the two germline ends. The chain's CDR3 is CASNEETF. The CDR3 DNA reads TGTGCCAGCAATGAGGAGACCTTC.

This clonotype has more than one count but fewer than ten. This rearrangement joins TRBV5-4 to TRBJ2-7; D call uncertain. The V end was cut by 5 bases, the J end by 6 bases, with 21 bases between. The length of the CDR3 is 15 residues. Germline V lookup: CDR1 SGHNT, CDR2 YYREEE (reference sequence). As DNA, the CDR3 is TGTGCCAGCAGTTCCTTCACGGTCTTAGGTGGCGAGCAGTACTTC. This translates into CASSSFTVLGGEQYF.

Ten or more counts support this clonotype. The chain couples TRBV7-9 to TRBJ2-1; 10 bases are shared with TRBD2. Trimming took 6 bases from V and 6 from J; bases not matched to a gene: 8. This CDR3 has 15 amino acids. Germline assignment: CDR1 SEHNR and CDR2 FQNEAQ (reference sequence). The CDR3 reads CASSRTSGVPNEQFF. As DNA, the CDR3 is TGTGCCAGCAGTCGAACTAGCGGGGTACCCAATGAGCAGTTCTTC.

The chain is built from TRBV27 and TRBJ1-4; D not resolved. V gave up 1 base and J gave up 0 bases, with 12 bases separating them. The CDR3 has 17 amino acids. Germline V gene sequence: CDR1 MNHEY, CDR2 SMNVEV (reference sequence). CDR3 bases: TGTGCCAGCAGTTTATACGCCGGTCTAACAACTAATGAAAAACTGTTTTTT. Its protein is CASSLYAGLTTNEKLFF.

This rearrangement joins TRBV18 to TRBJ1-6; D is unclear. The germline V gene encodes CDR1 KGHSH and CDR2 LQKENI. The CDR3 has 14 amino acids. The germline V and J ends were trimmed by 0 bases and 6 bases, with 6 bases remaining between them. The CDR3 loop reads CASSPPWGNSPLHF. As DNA, the CDR3 is TGTGCCAGCTCACCACCGTGGGGTAATTCACCCCTCCACTTT.

The V call is TRBV7-8, the J call TRBJ2-1; 8 positions agree with TRBD2. The CDR3 length is 15 residues. CDR1 and CDR2 (germline): SGHVS, FQNEAQ. With V trimmed by 5 bases and J by 6 bases, 9 bases remained unmatched. The CDR3 protein is CASSDGGAAPNEQFF. For the CDR3, the DNA is TGTGCCAGCAGCGACGGGGGGGCCGCCCCCAATGAGCAGTTCTTC.

This clonotype was recorded a few times. The chain uses TRBV5-6 and TRBJ2-6; weak D call: TRBD2 (6 bases). CDR1 is SGHDT and CDR2 is YYEEEE in the germline V gene. Trimming took 4 bases from V and 2 from J, leaving 10 bases between them. This CDR3 has 15 residues. The CDR3 sequence is CASSPGGTGANVLTF. CDR3 DNA: TGTGCCAGCAGCCCCGGGGGAACTGGGGCCAACGTCCTGACTTTC.

V and J are TRBV7-9 and TRBJ2-1; 8 bases agree with TRBD2. V shed 6 bases, J shed 2 bases, and the junction held 6 bases outside the gene matches. The V gene's germline CDR1 is SEHNR and CDR2 FQNEAQ (reference sequence). The CDR3 spans 15 residues. The DNA of the CDR3 is TGTGCCAGCAGATTCGGGGGGGGGGCCTACAATGAGCAGTTCTTC. Its translation is CASRFGGGAYNEQFF.

The chain's CDR3 is CASPGLAGREQFF. In DNA form, the CDR3 reads TGTGCCAGCCCGGGACTAGCGGGGCGGGAGCAGTTCTTC. This chain links TRBV2 with TRBJ2-1, with 13 bases lining up with TRBD2. In germline, CDR1 is SNHLY, CDR2 FYNNEI. Unmatched junction bases numbered 5, after V lost 8 bases and J lost 10 bases. This CDR3 is built from 13 residues.

This chain uses TRBV7-6 with TRBJ2-2; 7 nucleotides agree with TRBD1. Trimming cost V 5 bases and J 4 bases; bases outside gene matches: 7. Germline V gene sequence: CDR1 SGHVS, CDR2 FNYEAQ. The CDR3 loop spans 15 amino acids. The CDR3 protein is CASSVRQGRTGELFF. In DNA form, the CDR3 reads TGTGCCAGCAGCGTCAGACAGGGACGCACCGGGGAGCTGTTTTTT.

CDR3 sequence: CASSQYPLRYSGNRDTQYF. In DNA, the CDR3 is TGTGCCAGCAGCCAATATCCGTTAAGATATTCAGGGAATAGAGATACGCAGTATTTT. The chain carries TRBV14 and TRBJ2-3, with a possible D match to TRBD1 (5 bases). The CDR3 loop spans 19 amino acids. V lost 2 bases to trimming and J lost 5 bases, with 26 bases between them. CDR1 is SGHDN and CDR2 is FVKESK in the germline V gene.

The sample holds one count of this clonotype. The V call is TRBV19, the J call TRBJ2-3; a weak D match, TRBD1 (6 bases). Trimming left V 4 bases short and J 2 bases short, with 13 bases between. The germline V gene encodes CDR1 LNHDA and CDR2 SQIVND (reference sequence). CDR3 size: 15 residues. The CDR3 here is CASSKSGVHTDTQYF. The DNA for the CDR3 is TGTGCCAGTAGTAAGTCAGGGGTTCACACAGATACGCAGTATTTT.

V usage is TRBV5-1 and J usage is TRBJ2-4; 10 nucleotides agree with TRBD1. The germline gives CDR1 SGHRS, CDR2 YFSETQ. The CDR3 has 16 amino acids. V gave up 0 bases and J gave up 8 bases; unmatched junction bases: 8. Written as DNA, the CDR3 is TGCGCCAGCAGCTTGGGACAGGGGGCTGAGGGCGACATTCAGTACTTC. Its protein product is CASSLGQGAEGDIQYF.

The CDR3 sequence: CASSSGQGEAEAFF. DNA of the CDR3: TGTGCCAGCAGTAGCGGACAGGGAGAGGCTGAAGCTTTCTTT. This chain links TRBV11-3 with TRBJ1-1; 8 nucleotides agree with TRBD1. Germline-derived CDR1 and CDR2 are SGHNT and YENEEA. V was pared by 6 bases and J by 6 bases, with 9 bases of the junction left unmatched. The CDR3 extends over 14 amino acids.

The genes are TRBV4-1 and TRBJ1-2, with 8 nucleotides matching TRBD1. This CDR3 is built from 14 residues. The germline gives CDR1 MGHRA, CDR2 YSYEKL. V lost 5 bases and J lost 6; bases outside the gene matches: 8. The DNA for the CDR3 is TGCGCCAGCAGCTTCTTTGGACAGGGTGATGGCTACACCTTC. Its protein is CASSFFGQGDGYTF.

This clonotype was counted a few times. The rearrangement joins TRBV4-1 to TRBJ2-7, with 10 bases matching TRBD2. The V gene end was trimmed by 1 base and the J gene end by 2 bases; junction bases not matched to a gene: 2. CDR1 MGHRA and CDR2 YSYEKL come from the germline V gene. The CDR3 length is 15 residues. The CDR3, as DNA: TGCGCCAGCAGCCAAGGTAGCGGGGGGCCCTACGAGCAGTACGTC. Its translation: CASSQGSGGPYEQYV.